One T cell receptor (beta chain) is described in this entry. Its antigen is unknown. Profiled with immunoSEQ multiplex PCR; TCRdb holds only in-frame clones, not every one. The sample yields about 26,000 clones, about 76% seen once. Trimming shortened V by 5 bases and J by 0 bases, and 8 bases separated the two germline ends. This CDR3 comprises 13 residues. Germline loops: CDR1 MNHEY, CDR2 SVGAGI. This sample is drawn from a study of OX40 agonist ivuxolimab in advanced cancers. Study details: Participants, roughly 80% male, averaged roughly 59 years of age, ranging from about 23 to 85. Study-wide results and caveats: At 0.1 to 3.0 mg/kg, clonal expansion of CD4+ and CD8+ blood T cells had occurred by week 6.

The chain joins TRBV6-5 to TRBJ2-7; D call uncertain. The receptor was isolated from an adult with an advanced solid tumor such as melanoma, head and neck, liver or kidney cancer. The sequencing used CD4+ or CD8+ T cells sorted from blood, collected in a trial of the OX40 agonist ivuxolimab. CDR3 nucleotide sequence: TGTGCCAGCAGTGCTTCGCTCTCCTACGAGCAGTACTTC. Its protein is CASSASLSYEQYF.